Following are 18 T cell receptor beta chains from one sample sequenced in a study of blood T cell repertoires in COVID-19. This table comes from immunoSEQ multiplex PCR, and its TCRdb copy is limited to in-frame clones, with some not included. The table records approximately 89,000 clones, 70% to 90% of them present only once. Sequences were obtained from peripheral blood. The receptors stem from a man between 65 and 85 years old with acute or convalescent COVID-19.

This chain links TRBV6-1 with TRBJ1-5; D may be TRBD1 (5 bases). Germline CDR1 is MNHNS and CDR2 is SASEGT. V shed 1 base and J shed 0 bases, with 13 bases lying between them. The CDR3 contains 17 residues. The chain's CDR3 is CASSEGQGGRSNQPQHF. DNA for the CDR3: TGTGCCAGCAGTGAAGGGCAGGGTGGGCGTAGCAATCAGCCCCAGCATTTT.

This sequence joins TRBV5-1 and TRBJ2-1; the match to TRBD2 covers 11 bases. The ends lost 5 bases at V and 9 bases at J; junction bases unmatched: 13. This CDR3 comprises 16 residues. Germline assignment: CDR1 SGHRS and CDR2 YFSETQ. The CDR3 DNA reads as TGCGCCAGCAGTATTACTAGCGGGGGTTTGGACGTTGAGCAGTTCTTC. As protein: CASSITSGGLDVEQFF.

The gene calls are TRBV7-3 and TRBJ1-1; 10 nucleotides line up with TRBD1. V was clipped by 1 base and J by 7 bases; unmatched bases: 3. The length of the CDR3 is 14 residues. Germline loops: CDR1 SGHTA, CDR2 FQGTGA. The CDR3 DNA reads as TGTGCCAGCAGCTTAAGGGACAGGGGTTTTGAAGCTTTCTTT. Its protein product is CASSLRDRGFEAFF.

V and J are TRBV5-6 and TRBJ2-3; the D gene is possibly TRBD2 (5 bases). Trimming stripped 3 bases from V and 3 bases from J, with 8 bases between. CDR1 SGHDT and CDR2 YYEEEE come from the germline V gene. The CDR3 totals 13 residues. This CDR3 reads CASSSPGTDTQYF. As DNA, the CDR3 is TGTGCCAGCAGCTCCCCGGGGACAGATACGCAGTATTTT.

This CDR3 is CAWSSSGEPGDEQFF. CDR3 DNA: TGTGCCTGGAGTTCTAGCGGGGAGCCAGGGGATGAGCAGTTCTTC. The chain employs TRBV30 and TRBJ2-1, with 9 bases aligning to TRBD2. V was pared by 2 bases and J by 8 bases, with 10 bases of the junction left unmatched. The CDR3 covers 15 residues. The germline V gene has CDR1 GTSNPN and CDR2 SVGIG (reference sequence).

The chain's CDR3 is CASSVTGFGSGANVLTF. CDR3 in DNA: TGTGCCAGTAGTGTCACAGGGTTCGGGTCTGGGGCCAACGTCCTGACTTTC. J is TRBJ2-6 and V is TRBV19, with a weak D call TRBD1 (6 bases). The CDR3 contains 17 residues. Trimming removed 5 bases from V and 1 base from J, with 15 bases in between. CDR1 LNHDA and CDR2 SQIVND come from the germline V gene (reference sequence).

The J gene is TRBJ1-1, the V gene TRBV13; D is unclear. This CDR3 region has 14 residues. The germline V gene has CDR1 PRHDT and CDR2 FYEKMQ (reference sequence). Trimming cost V 4 bases and J 0 bases, with 9 bases left between them. The CDR3 protein is CASSSSFMNTEAFF. CDR3 DNA: TGTGCCAGCAGCTCGAGCTTCATGAACACTGAAGCTTTCTTT.

The chain carries TRBV5-1 and TRBJ2-5, with 8 bases fitting TRBD1. Germline V gene sequence: CDR1 SGHRS, CDR2 YFSETQ. Germline trimming cut 1 base from V and 5 bases from J; bases unmatched to any gene: 7. The CDR3 is 15 amino acids. The CDR3 DNA sequence: TGCGCCAGCAGCTTGTCTGGACAGGGAGGCGAGACCCAGTACTTC. It is translated as CASSLSGQGGETQYF.

The chain employs TRBV30 and TRBJ1-1; D not certain. Trimming stripped 1 base from V and 5 bases from J, with 11 bases between. Germline values: CDR1 GTSNPN, CDR2 SVGIG (reference sequence). This CDR3 is 13 amino acids long. The CDR3 protein is CAWSAVPGTEAFF. Here the CDR3 DNA reads TGTGCCTGGAGTGCAGTGCCGGGGACTGAAGCTTTCTTT.

This clone was seen a single time. For the CDR3, the DNA is TGCAGTGCTAGAGCCCACATCGGCTACACCTTC. The encoded protein is CSARAHIGYTF. The chain links TRBV20-1 to TRBJ1-2; D remains unclear. CDR3 length: 11 residues. Between the trimmed V and J ends, which lost 1 base and 8 bases, there was a span of 8 bases. The germline V gene has CDR1 DFQATT and CDR2 SNEGSKA (reference sequence).

This clone was seen just once. The chain employs TRBV19 and TRBJ1-5; tentative D call: TRBD1 (6 bases). Germline CDR1 is LNHDA and CDR2 is SQIVND (reference sequence). CDR3 size: 14 residues. Trimming shortened V by 6 bases and J by 4 bases, and 13 bases separated the two germline ends. The CDR3 DNA reads as TGTGCCAGTAGGAAGCGACAGGAGAATCAGCCCCAGCATTTT. It codes for CASRKRQENQPQHF.

V and J are TRBV11-2 and TRBJ2-2, with 12 bases lining up with TRBD2. Looked up from germline, CDR1 is SGHAT and CDR2 is FQNNGV. V shed 1 base, J shed 6 bases, and the junction held 9 bases outside the gene matches. The CDR3 extends over 18 amino acids. In nucleotides, the CDR3 is TGTGCCAGCAGCTTAGGGGCACGTACTAGCGGGGGGTCCGGGGAGCTGTTTTTT. Protein product: CASSLGARTSGGSGELFF.

This clone has a single count. The chain links TRBV5-4 to TRBJ2-5, with 7 bases aligning to TRBD1. The length of the CDR3 is 16 residues. The V gene end was trimmed by 4 bases and the J gene end by 1 base; junction bases not matched to a gene: 10. Looked up from germline, CDR1 is SGHNT and CDR2 is YYREEE (reference sequence). CDR3 sequence (DNA): TGTGCCAGCAGCACAGACAACAGGGGCTTCCAAGAGACCCAGTACTTC. Its protein product is CASSTDNRGFQETQYF.

The chain has TRBV3-1 (or the pseudogene TRBV3-2) and TRBJ1-5; D unclear. This CDR3 spans 14 amino acids. Germline V lookup: CDR1 LGHDT, CDR2 YNNKEL (reference sequence). The V and J ends lost 6 bases and 0 bases respectively, with 9 bases between them. CDR3 coding DNA: TGTGCCAGCAGTCACAGTGGTAGCAATCAGCCCCAGCATTTT. Translation: CASSHSGSNQPQHF.

This clone was seen only once. The rearrangement joins TRBV7-9 to TRBJ2-5; TRBD2 matches at 10 bases. CDR1 is SEHNR and CDR2 is FQNEAQ in the germline V gene (reference sequence). The CDR3 covers 16 residues. Unmatched junction bases numbered 6, after V lost 5 bases and J lost 0 bases. Here the CDR3 DNA reads TGTGCCAGCAGCCCTCCGGGACTAGCGTACCAAGAGACCCAGTACTTC. Translated, it gives CASSPPGLAYQETQYF.

The genes are TRBV5-1 and TRBJ2-3; D is perhaps TRBD2 (5 bases). V gave up 4 bases and J gave up 4 bases, with 13 bases separating them. Germline CDR1 and CDR2: SGHRS and YFSETQ. This CDR3 has 14 residues. The CDR3, as DNA: TGCGCCAGCAGCCTGGTCGGGGTATCAGATACGCAGTATTTT. Its translation is CASSLVGVSDTQYF.

The chain joins TRBV27 to TRBJ1-1; 8 positions match TRBD1. The CDR3 is 14 amino acids. Trimming at V came to 2 bases and at J to 6 bases, leaving 5 bases not matched to a gene. Germline V gene data show CDR1 as MNHEY and CDR2 as SMNVEV (reference sequence). The CDR3 sequence is CASSLPGGLSEAFF. In nucleotides, the CDR3 is TGTGCCAGCAGTTTACCAGGGGGCTTGTCTGAAGCTTTCTTT.

The count of this clone is one. V gene TRBV6-5 combines with J gene TRBJ2-3; 7 bases align to TRBD2. The germline CDR1 and CDR2 sequences are MNHEY and SVGAGI. V lost 1 base, J lost 0 bases, and 4 bases stayed unmatched. This CDR3 is built from 16 residues. In DNA form, the CDR3 reads TGTGCCAGCAGTTACTGGCGGGGGTCAAGCACAGATACGCAGTATTTT. It codes for CASSYWRGSSTDTQYF.